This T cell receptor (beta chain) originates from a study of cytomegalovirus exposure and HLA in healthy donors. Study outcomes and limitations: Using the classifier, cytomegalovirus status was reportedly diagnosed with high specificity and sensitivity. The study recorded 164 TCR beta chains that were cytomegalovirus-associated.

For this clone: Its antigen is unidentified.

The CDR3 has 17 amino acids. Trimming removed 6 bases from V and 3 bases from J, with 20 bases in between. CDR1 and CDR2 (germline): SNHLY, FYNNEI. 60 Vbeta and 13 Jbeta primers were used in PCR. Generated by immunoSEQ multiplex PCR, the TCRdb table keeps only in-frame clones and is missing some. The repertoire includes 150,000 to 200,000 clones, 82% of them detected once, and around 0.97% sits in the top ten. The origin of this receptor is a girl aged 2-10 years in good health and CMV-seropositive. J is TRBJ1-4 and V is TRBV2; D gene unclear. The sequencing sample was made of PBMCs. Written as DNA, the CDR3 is TGTGCCAGCAGGATGGCTAGGAGAAGAGCTGCTAATGAAAAACTGTTTTTT. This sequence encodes CASRMARRRAANEKLFF.